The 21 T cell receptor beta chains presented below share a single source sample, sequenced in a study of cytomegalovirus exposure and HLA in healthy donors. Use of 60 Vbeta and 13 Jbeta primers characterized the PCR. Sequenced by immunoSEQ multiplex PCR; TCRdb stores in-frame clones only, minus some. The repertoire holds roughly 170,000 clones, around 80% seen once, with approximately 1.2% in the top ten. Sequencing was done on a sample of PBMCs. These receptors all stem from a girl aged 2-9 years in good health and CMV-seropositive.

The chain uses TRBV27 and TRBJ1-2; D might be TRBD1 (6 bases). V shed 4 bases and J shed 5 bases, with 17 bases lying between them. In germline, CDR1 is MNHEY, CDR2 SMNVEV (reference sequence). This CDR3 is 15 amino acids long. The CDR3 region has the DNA TGTGCCAGCAGTTCCAGGGGACGACCCCCTTATGGCTACACCTTC. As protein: CASSSRGRPPYGYTF.

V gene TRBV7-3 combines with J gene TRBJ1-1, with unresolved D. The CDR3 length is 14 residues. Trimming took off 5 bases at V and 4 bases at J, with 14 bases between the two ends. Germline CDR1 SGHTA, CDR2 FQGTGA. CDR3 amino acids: CASSLNPGLTEAFF. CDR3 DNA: TGTGCCAGCAGCCTAAACCCGGGTCTCACTGAAGCTTTCTTT.

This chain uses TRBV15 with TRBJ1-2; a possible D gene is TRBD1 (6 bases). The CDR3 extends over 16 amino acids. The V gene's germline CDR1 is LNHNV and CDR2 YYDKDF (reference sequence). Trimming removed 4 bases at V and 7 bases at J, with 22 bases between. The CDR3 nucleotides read TGTGCCACCAGCACCTCCGGGGGGAGGGGGGCGGGTGGCTACACCTTC. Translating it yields CATSTSGGRGAGGYTF.

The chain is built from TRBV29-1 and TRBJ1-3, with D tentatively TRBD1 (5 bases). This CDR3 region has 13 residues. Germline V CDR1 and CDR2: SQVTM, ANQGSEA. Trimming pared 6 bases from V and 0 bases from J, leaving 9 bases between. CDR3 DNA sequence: TGCAGCGTACAACAGGCCTCTGGAAACACCATATATTTT. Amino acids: CSVQQASGNTIYF.

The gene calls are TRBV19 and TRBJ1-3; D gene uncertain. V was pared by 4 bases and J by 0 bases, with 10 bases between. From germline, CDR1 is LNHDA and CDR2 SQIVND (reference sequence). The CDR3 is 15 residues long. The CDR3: CASSSGRDSGNTIYF. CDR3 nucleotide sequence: TGTGCCAGTAGTAGTGGGAGAGACTCTGGAAACACCATATATTTT.

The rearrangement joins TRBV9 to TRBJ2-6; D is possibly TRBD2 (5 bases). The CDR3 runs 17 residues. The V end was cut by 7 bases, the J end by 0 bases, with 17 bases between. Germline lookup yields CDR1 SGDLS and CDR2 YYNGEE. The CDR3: CASRSGSVGSGANVLTF. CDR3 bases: TGTGCCAGCCGATCGGGGTCGGTTGGCTCTGGGGCCAACGTCCTGACTTTC.

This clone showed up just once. The CDR3 here is CASSLEGQGIGGYTF. The CDR3 nucleotides are TGTGCCAGCAGCTTAGAGGGACAGGGGATAGGTGGCTACACCTTC. The rearrangement joins TRBV7-9 to TRBJ1-2; 10 bases line up with TRBD1. J lost 7 bases, V lost 1 base, and 6 bases had no gene match. CDR1 and CDR2 (germline): SEHNR, FQNEAQ (reference sequence). The CDR3 is 15 residues long. The full variable domain, with the rest looked up from reference TRBV7-9 and TRBJ1-2, is DTGVSQNPRHKITKRGQNVTFRCDPISEHNRLYWYRQTLGQGPEFLTYFQNEAQLEKSRLLSDRFSAERPKGSFSTLEIQRTEQGDSAMYLCASSLEGQGIGGYTFGSGTRLTVV.

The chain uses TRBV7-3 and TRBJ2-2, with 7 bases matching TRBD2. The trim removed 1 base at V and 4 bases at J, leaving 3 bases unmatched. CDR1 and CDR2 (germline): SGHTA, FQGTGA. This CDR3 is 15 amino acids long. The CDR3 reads CASSLRRGFTGELFF. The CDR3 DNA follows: TGTGCCAGCAGCTTAAGGCGGGGGTTCACCGGGGAGCTGTTTTTT. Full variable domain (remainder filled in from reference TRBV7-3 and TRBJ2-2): GAGVSQTPSNKVTEKGKYVELRCDPISGHTALYWYRQSLGQGPEFLIYFQGTGAADDSGLPNDRFFAVRPEGSVSTLKIQRTERGDSAVYLCASSLRRGFTGELFFGEGSRLTVL.

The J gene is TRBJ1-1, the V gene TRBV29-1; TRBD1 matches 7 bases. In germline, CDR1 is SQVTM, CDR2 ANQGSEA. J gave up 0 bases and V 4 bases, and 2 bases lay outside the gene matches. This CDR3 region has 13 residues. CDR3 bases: TGCAGCGTTGCGGGACAGATGAACACTGAAGCTTTCTTT. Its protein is CSVAGQMNTEAFF.

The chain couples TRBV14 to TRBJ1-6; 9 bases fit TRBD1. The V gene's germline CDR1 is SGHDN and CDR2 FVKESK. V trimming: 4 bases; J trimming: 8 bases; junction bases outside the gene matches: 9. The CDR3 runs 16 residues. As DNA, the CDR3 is TGTGCCAGCAGCCGCATACAGGGGGCGTTGGATTCACCCCTCCACTTT. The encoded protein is CASSRIQGALDSPLHF. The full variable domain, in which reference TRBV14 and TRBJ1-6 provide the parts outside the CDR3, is EAGVTQFPSHSVIEKGQTVTLRCDPISGHDNLYWYRRVMGKEIKFLLHFVKESKQDESGMPNNRFLAERTGGTYSTLKVQPAELEDSGVYFCASSRIQGALDSPLHFGNGTRLTVT.

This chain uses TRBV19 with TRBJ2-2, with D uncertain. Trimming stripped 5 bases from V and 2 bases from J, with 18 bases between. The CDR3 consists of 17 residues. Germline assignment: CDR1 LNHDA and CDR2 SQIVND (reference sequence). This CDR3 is CASSPPPRVSNTGELFF. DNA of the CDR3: TGTGCCAGTAGTCCCCCCCCGAGAGTTTCTAACACCGGGGAGCTGTTTTTT.

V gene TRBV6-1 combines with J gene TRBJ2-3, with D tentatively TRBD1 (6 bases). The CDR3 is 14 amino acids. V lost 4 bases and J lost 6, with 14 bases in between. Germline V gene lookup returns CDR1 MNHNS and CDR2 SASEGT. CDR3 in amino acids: CASSASRGRDTQYF. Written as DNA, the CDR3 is TGTGCCAGCAGTGCCTCCAGGGGAAGGGATACGCAGTATTTT.

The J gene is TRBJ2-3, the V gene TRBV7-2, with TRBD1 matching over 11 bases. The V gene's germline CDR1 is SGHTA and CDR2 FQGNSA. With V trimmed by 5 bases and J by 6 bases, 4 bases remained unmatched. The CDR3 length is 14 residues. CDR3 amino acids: CASSQGQGEDTQYF. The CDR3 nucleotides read TGTGCCAGCAGCCAGGGACAGGGGGAGGATACGCAGTATTTT.

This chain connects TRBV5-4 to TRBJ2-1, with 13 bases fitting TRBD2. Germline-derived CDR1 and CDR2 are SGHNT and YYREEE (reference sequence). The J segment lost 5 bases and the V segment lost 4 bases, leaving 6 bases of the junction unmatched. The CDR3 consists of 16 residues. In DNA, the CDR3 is TGTGCCAGCAGCAGCGGACTAGCGGGAGTCAACAATGAGCAGTTCTTC. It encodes CASSSGLAGVNNEQFF.

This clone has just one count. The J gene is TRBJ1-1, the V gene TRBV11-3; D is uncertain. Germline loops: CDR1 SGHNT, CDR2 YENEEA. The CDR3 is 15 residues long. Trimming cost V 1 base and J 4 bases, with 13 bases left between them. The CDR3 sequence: CASSLVLVSGTEAFF. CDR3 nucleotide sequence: TGTGCCAGCAGCTTAGTTCTGGTGTCGGGCACTGAAGCTTTCTTT.

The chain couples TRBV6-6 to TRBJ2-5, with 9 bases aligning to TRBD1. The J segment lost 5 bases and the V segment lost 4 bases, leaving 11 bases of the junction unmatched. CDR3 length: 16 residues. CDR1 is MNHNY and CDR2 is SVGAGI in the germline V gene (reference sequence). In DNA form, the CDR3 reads TGTGCCAGCAGTTCATCCGGGACAGGGATCAGGGAGACCCAGTACTTC. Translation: CASSSSGTGIRETQYF.

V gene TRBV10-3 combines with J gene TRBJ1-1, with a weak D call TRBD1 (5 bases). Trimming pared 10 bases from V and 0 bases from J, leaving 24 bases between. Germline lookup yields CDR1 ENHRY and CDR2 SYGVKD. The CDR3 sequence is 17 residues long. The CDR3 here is CATQPFQVGPMNTEAFF. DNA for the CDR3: TGTGCCACCCAGCCGTTTCAGGTGGGGCCCATGAACACTGAAGCTTTCTTT.

The CDR3 protein is CASYYQGTGENEQYF. The CDR3 nucleotides read TGTGCCAGTTATTACCAGGGGACGGGCGAGAACGAGCAGTACTTC. The V and J genes are TRBV6-6 and TRBJ2-7, with D perhaps TRBD1 (6 bases). Germline CDR1 reads MNHNY; CDR2 reads SVGAGI (reference sequence). The CDR3 totals 15 residues. Trimming removed 9 bases at V and 5 bases at J, with 23 bases between.

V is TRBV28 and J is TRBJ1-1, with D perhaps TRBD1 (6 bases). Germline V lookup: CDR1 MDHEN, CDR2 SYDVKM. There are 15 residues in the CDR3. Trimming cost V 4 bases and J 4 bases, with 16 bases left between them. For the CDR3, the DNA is TGTGCCAGCAGTTCCCCCCAGACAGGACCCACTGAAGCTTTCTTT. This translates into CASSSPQTGPTEAFF.

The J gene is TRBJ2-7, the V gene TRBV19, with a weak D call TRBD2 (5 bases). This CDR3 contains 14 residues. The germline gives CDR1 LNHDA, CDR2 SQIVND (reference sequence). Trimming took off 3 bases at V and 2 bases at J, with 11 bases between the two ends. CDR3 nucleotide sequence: TGTGCCAGTAGTATCGGAGGACCCCCCTACGAGCAGTACTTC. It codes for CASSIGGPPYEQYF.

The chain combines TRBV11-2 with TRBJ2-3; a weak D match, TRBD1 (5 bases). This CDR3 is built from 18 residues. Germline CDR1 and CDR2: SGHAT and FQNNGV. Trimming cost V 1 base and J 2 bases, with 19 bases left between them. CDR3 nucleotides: TGTGCCAGCAGCTTAGTTGACCTCGACAGCCTTGACACAGATACGCAGTATTTT. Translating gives CASSLVDLDSLDTDTQYF. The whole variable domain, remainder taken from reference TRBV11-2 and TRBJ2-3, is EAGVAQSPRYKIIEKRQSVAFWCNPISGHATLYWYQQILGQGPKLLIQFQNNGVVDDSQLPKDRFSAERLKGVDSTLKIQPAKLEDSAVYLCASSLVDLDSLDTDTQYFGPGTRLTVL.